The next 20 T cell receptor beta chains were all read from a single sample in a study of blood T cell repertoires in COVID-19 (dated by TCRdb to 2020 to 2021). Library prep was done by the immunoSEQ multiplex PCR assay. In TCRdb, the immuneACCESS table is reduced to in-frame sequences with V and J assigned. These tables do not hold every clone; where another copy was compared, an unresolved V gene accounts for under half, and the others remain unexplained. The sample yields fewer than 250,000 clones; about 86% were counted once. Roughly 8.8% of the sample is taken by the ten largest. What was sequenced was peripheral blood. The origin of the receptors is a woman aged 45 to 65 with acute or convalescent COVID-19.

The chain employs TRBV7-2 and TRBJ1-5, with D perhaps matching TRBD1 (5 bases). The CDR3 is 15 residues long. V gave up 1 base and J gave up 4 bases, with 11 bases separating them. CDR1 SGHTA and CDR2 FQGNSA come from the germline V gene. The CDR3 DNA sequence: TGTGCCAGCAGCTTAGTCGGGCAGGGAAATCAGCCCCAGCATTTT. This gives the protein CASSLVGQGNQPQHF.

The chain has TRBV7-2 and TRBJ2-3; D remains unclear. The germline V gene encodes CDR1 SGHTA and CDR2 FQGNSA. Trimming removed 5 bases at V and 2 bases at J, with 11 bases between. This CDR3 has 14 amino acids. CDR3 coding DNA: TGTGCCAGCAGCCTCCTCTCCCCCACAGATACGCAGTATTTT. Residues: CASSLLSPTDTQYF.

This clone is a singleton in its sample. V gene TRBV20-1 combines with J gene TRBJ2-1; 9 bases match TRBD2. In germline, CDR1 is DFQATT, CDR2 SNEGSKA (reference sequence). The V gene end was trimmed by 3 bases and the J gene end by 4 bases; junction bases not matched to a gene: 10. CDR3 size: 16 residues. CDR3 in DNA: TGCAGTGCTAGTCTACTAGCGGGTAACCCATACAATGAGCAGTTCTTC. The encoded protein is CSASLLAGNPYNEQFF.

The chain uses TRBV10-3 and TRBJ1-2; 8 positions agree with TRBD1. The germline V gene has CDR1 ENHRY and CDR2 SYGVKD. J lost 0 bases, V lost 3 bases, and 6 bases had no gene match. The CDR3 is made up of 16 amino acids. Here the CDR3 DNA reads TGTGCCATCAGTGACACAGGGGGTATACCTAACTATGGCTACACCTTC. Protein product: CAISDTGGIPNYGYTF.

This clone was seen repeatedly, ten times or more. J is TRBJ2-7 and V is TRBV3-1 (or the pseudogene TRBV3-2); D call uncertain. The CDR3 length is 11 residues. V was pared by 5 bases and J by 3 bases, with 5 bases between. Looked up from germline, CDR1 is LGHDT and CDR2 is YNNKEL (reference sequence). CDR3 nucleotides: TGTGCCAGCAGCGGTAGCTACGAGCAGTACTTC. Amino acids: CASSGSYEQYF.

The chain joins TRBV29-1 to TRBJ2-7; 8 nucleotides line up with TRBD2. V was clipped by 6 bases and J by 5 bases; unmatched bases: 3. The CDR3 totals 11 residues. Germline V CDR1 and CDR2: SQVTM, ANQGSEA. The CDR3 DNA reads TGCAGCGTACGCGGGGGGAACGAGCAGTACTTC. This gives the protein CSVRGGNEQYF.

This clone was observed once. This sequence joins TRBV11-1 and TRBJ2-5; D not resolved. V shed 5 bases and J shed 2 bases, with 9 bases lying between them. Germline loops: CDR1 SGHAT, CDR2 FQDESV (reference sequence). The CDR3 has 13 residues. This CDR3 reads CASSQVGQETQYF. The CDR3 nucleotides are TGTGCCAGCAGCCAGGTCGGTCAAGAGACCCAGTACTTC.

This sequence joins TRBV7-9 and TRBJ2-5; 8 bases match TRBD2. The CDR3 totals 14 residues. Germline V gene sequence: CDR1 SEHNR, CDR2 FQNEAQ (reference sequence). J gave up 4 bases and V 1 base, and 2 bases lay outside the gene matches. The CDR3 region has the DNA TGTGCCAGCAGCTTAGGCCGGGGGGGAGAGACCCAGTACTTC. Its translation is CASSLGRGGETQYF.

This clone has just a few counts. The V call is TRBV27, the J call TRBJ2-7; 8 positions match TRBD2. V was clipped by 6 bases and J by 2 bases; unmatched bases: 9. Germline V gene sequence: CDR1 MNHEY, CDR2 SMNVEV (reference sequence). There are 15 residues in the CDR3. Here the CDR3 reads CASRRTSGRTYEQYF. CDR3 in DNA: TGTGCCAGCAGGAGAACTAGCGGTCGAACCTACGAGCAGTACTTC.

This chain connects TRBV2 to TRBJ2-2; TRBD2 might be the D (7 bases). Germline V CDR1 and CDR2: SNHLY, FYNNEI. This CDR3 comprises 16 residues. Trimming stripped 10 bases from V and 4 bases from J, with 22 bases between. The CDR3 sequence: CATSGVGGRSTGELFF. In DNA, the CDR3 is TGTGCCACCTCGGGGGTCGGGGGGCGTAGCACCGGGGAGCTGTTTTTT.

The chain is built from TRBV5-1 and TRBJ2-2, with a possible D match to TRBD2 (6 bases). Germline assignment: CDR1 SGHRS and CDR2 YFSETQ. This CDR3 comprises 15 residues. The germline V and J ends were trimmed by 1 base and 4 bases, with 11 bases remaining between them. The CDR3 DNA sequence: TGCGCCAGCAGCTTGCTGGGGGGTACCACCGGGGAGCTGTTTTTT. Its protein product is CASSLLGGTTGELFF.

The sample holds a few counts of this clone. CDR3 DNA sequence: TGTGGGGCTTTGGTCCCTGAAGCTTTCTTT. This sequence encodes CGALVPEAFF. This chain links TRBV2 with TRBJ1-1; no definite D call. The CDR3 totals 10 residues. Germline CDR1 reads SNHLY; CDR2 reads FYNNEI.

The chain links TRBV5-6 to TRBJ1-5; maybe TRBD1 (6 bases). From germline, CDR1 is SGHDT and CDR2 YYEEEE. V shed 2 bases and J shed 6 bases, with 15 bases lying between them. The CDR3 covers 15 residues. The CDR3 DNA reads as TGTGCCAGCAGCTTCGCAGGGGAAGGTAGTCAGCCCCAGCATTTT. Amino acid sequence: CASSFAGEGSQPQHF.

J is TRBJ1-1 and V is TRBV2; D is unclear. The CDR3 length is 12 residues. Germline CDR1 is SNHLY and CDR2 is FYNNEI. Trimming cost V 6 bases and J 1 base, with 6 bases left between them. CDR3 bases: TGTGCCAGCAGAAGACAGAACACTGAAGCTTTCTTT. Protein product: CASRRQNTEAFF.

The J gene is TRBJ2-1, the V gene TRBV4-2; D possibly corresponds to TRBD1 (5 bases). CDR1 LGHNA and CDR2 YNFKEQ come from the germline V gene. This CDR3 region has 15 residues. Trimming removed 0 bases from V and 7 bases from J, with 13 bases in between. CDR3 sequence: CASSQERSQGNEQFF. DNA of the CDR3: TGTGCCAGCAGCCAAGAACGTTCGCAGGGAAATGAGCAGTTCTTC.

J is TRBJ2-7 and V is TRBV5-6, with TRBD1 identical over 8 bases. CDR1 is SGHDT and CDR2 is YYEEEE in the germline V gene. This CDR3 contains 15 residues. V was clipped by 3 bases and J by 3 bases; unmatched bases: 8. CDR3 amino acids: CASSSWTGNLYEQYF. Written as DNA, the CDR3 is TGTGCCAGCAGCTCTTGGACAGGGAACCTCTACGAGCAGTACTTC.

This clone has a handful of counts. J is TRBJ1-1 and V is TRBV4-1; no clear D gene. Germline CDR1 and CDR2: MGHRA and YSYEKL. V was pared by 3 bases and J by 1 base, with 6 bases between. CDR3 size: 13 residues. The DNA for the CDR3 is TGCGCCAGCAGCCAGTTCGGGAACACTGAAGCTTTCTTT. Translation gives CASSQFGNTEAFF.

CDR3 loop: CSVGGSIYGYTF. Written as DNA, the CDR3 is TGCAGCGTGGGGGGATCGATCTATGGCTACACCTTC. V usage is TRBV29-1 and J usage is TRBJ1-2; D possibly corresponds to TRBD1 (5 bases). V dropped 6 bases and J dropped 4 bases, with 12 bases sitting between them. This CDR3 is built from 12 residues. CDR1 SQVTM and CDR2 ANQGSEA come from the germline V gene.

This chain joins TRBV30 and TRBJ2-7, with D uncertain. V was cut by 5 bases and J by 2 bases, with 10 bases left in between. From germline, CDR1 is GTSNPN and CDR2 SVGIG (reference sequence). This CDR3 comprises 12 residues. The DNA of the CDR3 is TGTGCCTGGGGGTGGGCCCCCTACGAGCAGTACTTC. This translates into CAWGWAPYEQYF.

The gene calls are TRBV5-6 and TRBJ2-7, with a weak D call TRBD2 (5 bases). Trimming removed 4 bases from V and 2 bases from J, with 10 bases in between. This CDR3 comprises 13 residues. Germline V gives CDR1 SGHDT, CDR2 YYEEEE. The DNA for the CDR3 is TGTGCCAGCAGCCACGGAGGCACCTACGAGCAGTACTTC. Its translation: CASSHGGTYEQYF.